This T cell receptor beta chain stems from a study of T cell changes during pregnancy in multiple sclerosis. Sequenced by immunoSEQ multiplex PCR; TCRdb stores in-frame clones only, minus some. Found here are about 18,000 clones, 88% of them singletons; the top ten hold approximately 1.2%. CDR3 size: 15 residues. Trimming took off 5 bases at V and 2 bases at J, with 16 bases between the two ends. Germline V CDR1 and CDR2: SNHLY, FYNNEI. Sequencing used CD4+ T cells from peripheral blood mononuclear cells, obtained in the first trimester of pregnancy. The J gene is TRBJ2-7, the V gene TRBV2, with a possible D match to TRBD1 (5 bases). The receptor comes from a female donor in good health, enrolled as a control in a pregnancy study. The CDR3 DNA follows: TGTGCCAGCAGTCCAATCCAGGGAACGGCCTACGAGCAGTACTTC. Translating it yields CASSPIQGTAYEQYF.